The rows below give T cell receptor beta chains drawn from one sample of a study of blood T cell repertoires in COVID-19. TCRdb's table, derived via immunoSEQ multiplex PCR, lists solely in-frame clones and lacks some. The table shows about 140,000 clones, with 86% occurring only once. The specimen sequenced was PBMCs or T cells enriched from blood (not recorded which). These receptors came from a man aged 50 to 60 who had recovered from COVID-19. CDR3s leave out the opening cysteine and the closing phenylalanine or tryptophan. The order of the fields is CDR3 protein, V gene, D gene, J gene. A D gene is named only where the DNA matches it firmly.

CDR3 protein: ASGLGATGELF
V gene: TRBV7-3
D gene: TRBD2
J gene: TRBJ2-2

CDR3 protein: ASSLGDPGGSEAF
V gene: TRBV13
D gene: NA
J gene: TRBJ1-1

CDR3 protein: ASSREQGTSSTDTQY
V gene: TRBV16
D gene: TRBD1
J gene: TRBJ2-3

CDR3 protein: ASSISGGARDTGELF
V gene: TRBV11-3
D gene: TRBD2
J gene: TRBJ2-2

CDR3 protein: ASSLLRGLSTDTQY
V gene: TRBV5-1
D gene: TRBD1
J gene: TRBJ2-3

CDR3 protein: ASSEDSLSGEQY
V gene: TRBV5-1
D gene: NA
J gene: TRBJ2-7

CDR3 protein: ASSQATARGVYNSPLH
V gene: TRBV14
D gene: NA
J gene: TRBJ1-6

CDR3 protein: ASSSDRGSYNEQF
V gene: TRBV6-5
D gene: TRBD1
J gene: TRBJ2-1

CDR3 protein: ASSQGGGGDEQF
V gene: TRBV4-3
D gene: NA
J gene: TRBJ2-1

CDR3 protein: ASSPRLVLYQETQY
V gene: TRBV18
D gene: NA
J gene: TRBJ2-5

CDR3 protein: SVGEVNGYT
V gene: TRBV29-1
D gene: NA
J gene: TRBJ1-2

CDR3 protein: ASSQLEGVYGYT
V gene: TRBV4-1
D gene: NA
J gene: TRBJ1-2

CDR3 protein: SVAGQTSYGYT
V gene: TRBV29-1
D gene: TRBD1
J gene: TRBJ1-2

CDR3 protein: ASSPRGGSNTEAF
V gene: TRBV7-8
D gene: NA
J gene: TRBJ1-1